This T cell receptor (beta chain) is from a study of cytomegalovirus exposure and HLA in healthy donors. Looking at the study overall: Caucasian-associated ancestry cluster membership applied to approximately 80% of 398 genotyped donors.

This clone was detected once. Its specificity is not known. Between the trimmed V and J ends, which lost 9 bases and 5 bases, there was a span of 16 bases. Per the germline V gene, CDR1 is SGHVS and CDR2 is FQNEAQ. This CDR3 spans 14 amino acids. The study's findings and limits: Judged likely to be a sequencing artifact was a cluster of highly shared sequence variants. Overall, under 200 TCR beta chains were annotated as cytomegalovirus-associated. With later analysis, a missense DCLRE1C variant became linked to TCR beta V- and J-gene trimming.

PCR was performed using 60 Vbeta and 13 Jbeta primers. Measured with immunoSEQ multiplex PCR; TCRdb has only the in-frame clones, and not every one. The table records around 100,000 clones, over 65% of them present only once. This TCR came from a woman in her twenties or thirties in good health and CMV-seronegative. The sequenced sample consisted of PBMCs. The chain employs TRBV7-8 and TRBJ2-2; weak D call: TRBD2 (6 bases). The chain's CDR3 is CASRGAPGTGELFF. The CDR3 DNA follows: TGTGCCAGTCGCGGGGCCCCGGGAACCGGGGAGCTGTTTTTT.